Presented here are 8 T cell receptor beta chains from one specimen sequenced in a study of blood T cell repertoires in COVID-19. The protocol was immunoSEQ multiplex PCR, while the TCRdb copy is restricted to in-frame clones and leaves out a portion. The table has approximately 250,000 clones, around 90% seen once. Sequenced material: PBMCs or T cells enriched from blood (not recorded which). The receptors here all came from a woman aged 30 to 39 who had recovered from COVID-19.

This chain joins TRBV2 and TRBJ1-1; D not certain. This CDR3 has 13 residues. V was pared by 5 bases and J by 3 bases, with 10 bases between. Germline CDR1 reads SNHLY; CDR2 reads FYNNEI. The CDR3 bases are TGTGCCAGCAGTCTTCAGGAGGACACTGAAGCTTTCTTT. Residues: CASSLQEDTEAFF.

The genes are TRBV27 and TRBJ1-2; D is undetermined. This CDR3 contains 14 residues. The V end was cut by 4 bases, the J end by 4 bases, with 13 bases between. Germline CDR1 MNHEY, CDR2 SMNVEV (reference sequence). DNA for the CDR3: TGTGCCAGCAGTTACGTAGGGAGTAGCTATGGCTACACCTTC. Translation gives CASSYVGSSYGYTF.

V and J are TRBV27 and TRBJ1-2; the D is unclear. The CDR3 has 13 residues. The V end was cut by 0 bases, the J end by 5 bases, with 7 bases between. CDR1 and CDR2 (germline): MNHEY, SMNVEV (reference sequence). Here the CDR3 DNA reads TGTGCCAGCAGTTTATCCCAGACATATGGCTACACCTTC. It yields the protein CASSLSQTYGYTF.

For this clone: Other DNA sequences in this sample translate to the same CDR3. The chain carries TRBV11-2 and TRBJ2-1; 7 nucleotides match TRBD2. V was clipped by 2 bases and J by 0 bases; unmatched bases: 1. The CDR3 sequence is 15 residues long. CDR1 and CDR2 from the germline V gene are SGHAT and FQNNGV. Written as DNA, the CDR3 is TGTGCCAGCAGCTTACTAGCGGTCTCCTACAATGAGCAGTTCTTC. Translated: CASSLLAVSYNEQFF.

The table lists this clone with a count of one. In nucleotides, the CDR3 is TGCGCCAGCAGCTTGGAGCTGAGCTCCTACAATGAGCAGTTCTTC. Protein sequence: CASSLELSSYNEQFF. This chain uses TRBV5-1 with TRBJ2-1; D unclear. This CDR3 comprises 15 residues. Trimming took off 0 bases at V and 0 bases at J, with 7 bases between the two ends. Germline assignment: CDR1 SGHRS and CDR2 YFSETQ.

The genes are TRBV5-1 and TRBJ2-5, with no clear D. V was trimmed by 4 bases and J by 2 bases, leaving 12 bases between them. CDR1 is SGHRS, CDR2 YFSETQ, per germline. The CDR3 spans 14 residues. The CDR3 coding sequence is TGCGCCAGCAGCATGGCATCACTGCAAGAGACCCAGTACTTC. It is translated as CASSMASLQETQYF.

The chain uses TRBV7-2 and TRBJ2-5; 7 bases agree with TRBD2. Germline V CDR1 and CDR2: SGHTA, FQGNSA. With V trimmed by 1 base and J by 4 bases, 6 bases remained unmatched. The CDR3 is 15 amino acids. The CDR3 loop reads CASSLGGGGTETQYF. For the CDR3, the DNA is TGTGCCAGCAGCTTAGGGGGCGGGGGAACAGAGACCCAGTACTTC.

The chain joins TRBV27 to TRBJ2-3, with D possibly TRBD1 on 6 matching bases. Between the trimmed V and J ends, which lost 6 bases and 1 base, there was a span of 8 bases. CDR1 is MNHEY and CDR2 is SMNVEV in the germline V gene (reference sequence). The CDR3 is 13 residues long. CDR3: CASRGHRTDTQYF. DNA of the CDR3: TGTGCCAGCAGGGGACACCGCACAGATACGCAGTATTTT.